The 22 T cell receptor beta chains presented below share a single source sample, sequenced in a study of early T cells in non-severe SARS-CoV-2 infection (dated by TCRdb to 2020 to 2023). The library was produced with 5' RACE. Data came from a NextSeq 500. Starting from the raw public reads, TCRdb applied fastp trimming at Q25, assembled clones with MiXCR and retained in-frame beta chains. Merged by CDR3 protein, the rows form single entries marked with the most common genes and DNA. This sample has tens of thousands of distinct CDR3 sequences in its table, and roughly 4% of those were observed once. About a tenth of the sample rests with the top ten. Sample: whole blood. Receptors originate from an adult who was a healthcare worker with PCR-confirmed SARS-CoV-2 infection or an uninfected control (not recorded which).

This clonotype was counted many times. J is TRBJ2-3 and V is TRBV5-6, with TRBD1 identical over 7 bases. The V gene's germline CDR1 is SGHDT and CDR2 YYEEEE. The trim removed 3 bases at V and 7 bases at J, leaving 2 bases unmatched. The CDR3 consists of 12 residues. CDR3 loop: CASSSTGYTQYF. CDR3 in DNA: TGTGCCAGCAGCTCGACAGGGTATACGCAGTATTTT.

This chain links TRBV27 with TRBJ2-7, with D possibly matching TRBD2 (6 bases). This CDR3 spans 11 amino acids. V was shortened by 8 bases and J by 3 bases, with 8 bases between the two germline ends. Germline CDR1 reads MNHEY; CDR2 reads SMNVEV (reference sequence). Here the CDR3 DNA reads TGTGCCAGCCAGGGAGGCTACGAGCAGTACTTC. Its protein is CASQGGYEQYF.

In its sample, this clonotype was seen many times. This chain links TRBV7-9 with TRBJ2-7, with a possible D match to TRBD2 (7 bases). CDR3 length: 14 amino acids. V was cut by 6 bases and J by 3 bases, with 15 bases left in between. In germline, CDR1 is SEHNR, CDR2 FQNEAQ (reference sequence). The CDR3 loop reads CASRPKGGHYEQYF. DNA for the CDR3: TGTGCCAGCAGACCCAAGGGGGGGCACTACGAGCAGTACTTC.

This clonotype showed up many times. CDR3: CASSLEGPREAFF. In DNA form, the CDR3 reads TGTGCCAGCAGCTTAGAGGGACCCCGTGAAGCTTTCTTT. The V call is TRBV7-9, the J call TRBJ1-1; weak D call: TRBD1 (5 bases). The CDR3 is 13 residues long. The V and J ends lost 1 base and 7 bases respectively, with 10 bases between them. CDR1 and CDR2 (germline): SEHNR, FQNEAQ (reference sequence). Supplemented by reference TRBV7-9 and TRBJ1-1, the full variable domain reads DTGVSQNPRHKITKRGQNVTFRCDPISEHNRLYWYRQTLGQGPEFLTYFQNEAQLEKSRLLSDRFSAERPKGSFSTLEIQRTEQGDSAMYLCASSLEGPREAFFGQGTRLTVV.

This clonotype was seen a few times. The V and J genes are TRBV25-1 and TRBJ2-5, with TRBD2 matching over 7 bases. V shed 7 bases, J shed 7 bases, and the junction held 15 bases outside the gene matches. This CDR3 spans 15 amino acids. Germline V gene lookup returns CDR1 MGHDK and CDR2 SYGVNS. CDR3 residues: CASTGPGTTLGTQYF. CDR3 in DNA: TGTGCCAGCACCGGACCCGGGACTACTCTCGGGACCCAGTACTTC.

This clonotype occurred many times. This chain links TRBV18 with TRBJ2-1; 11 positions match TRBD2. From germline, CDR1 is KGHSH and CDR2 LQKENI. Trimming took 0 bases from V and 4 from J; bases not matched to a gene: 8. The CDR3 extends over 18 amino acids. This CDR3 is CASSPPGIAGGSYNEQFF. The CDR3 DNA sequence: TGTGCCAGCTCACCACCGGGGATAGCGGGAGGGTCATACAATGAGCAGTTCTTC.

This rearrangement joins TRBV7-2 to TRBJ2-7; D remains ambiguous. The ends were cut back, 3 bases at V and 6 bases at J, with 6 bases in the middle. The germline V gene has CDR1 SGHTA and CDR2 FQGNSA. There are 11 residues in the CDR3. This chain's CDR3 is CASSFYFEQYF. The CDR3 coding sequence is TGTGCCAGCAGCTTTTACTTCGAGCAGTACTTC. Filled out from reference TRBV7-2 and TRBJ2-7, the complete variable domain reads GAGVSQSPSNKVTEKGKDVELRCDPISGHTALYWYRQSLGQGLEFLIYFQGNSAPDKSGLPSDRFSAERTGGSVSTLTIQRTQQEDSAVYLCASSFYFEQYFGPGTRLTVT.

CDR3 loop: CASSRYKGADTQYF. The CDR3 DNA reads as TGTGCCAGCAGCCGATACAAGGGGGCGGATACGCAGTATTTT. J is TRBJ2-3 and V is TRBV14, with 7 nucleotides matching TRBD1. Germline V gene data show CDR1 as SGHDN and CDR2 as FVKESK. The CDR3 extends over 14 amino acids. After removal of 4 bases from V and 6 bases from J, the junction contained 7 bases not matched to a gene.

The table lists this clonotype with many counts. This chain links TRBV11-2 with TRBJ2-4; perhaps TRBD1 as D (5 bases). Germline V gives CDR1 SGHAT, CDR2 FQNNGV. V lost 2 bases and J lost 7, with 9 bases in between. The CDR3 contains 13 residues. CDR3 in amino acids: CASSLRQNNIQYF. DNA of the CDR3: TGTGCCAGCAGCTTAAGACAGAATAACATTCAGTACTTC.

CDR3 sequence reads: CSVSFSYEQYF. CDR3 nucleotide sequence: TGCAGCGTTAGCTTCTCCTACGAGCAGTACTTC. The chain carries TRBV29-1 and TRBJ2-7; unclear D gene. Germline V gene lookup returns CDR1 SQVTM and CDR2 ANQGSEA. V was pared by 5 bases and J by 0 bases, with 5 bases between. The CDR3 runs 11 residues.

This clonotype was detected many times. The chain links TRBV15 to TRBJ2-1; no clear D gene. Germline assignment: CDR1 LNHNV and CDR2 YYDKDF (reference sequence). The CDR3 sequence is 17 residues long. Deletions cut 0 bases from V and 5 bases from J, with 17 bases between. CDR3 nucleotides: TGTGCCACCAGCAGAGAGTTCGTAGAGGACCCACACAATGAGCAGTTCTTC. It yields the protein CATSREFVEDPHNEQFF.

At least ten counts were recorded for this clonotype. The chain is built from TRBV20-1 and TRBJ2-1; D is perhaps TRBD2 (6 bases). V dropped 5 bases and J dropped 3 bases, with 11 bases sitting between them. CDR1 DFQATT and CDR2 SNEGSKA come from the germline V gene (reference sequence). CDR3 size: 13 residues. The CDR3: CSAEDGSYNEQFF. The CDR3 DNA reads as TGCAGTGCTGAAGACGGGAGCTACAATGAGCAGTTCTTC.

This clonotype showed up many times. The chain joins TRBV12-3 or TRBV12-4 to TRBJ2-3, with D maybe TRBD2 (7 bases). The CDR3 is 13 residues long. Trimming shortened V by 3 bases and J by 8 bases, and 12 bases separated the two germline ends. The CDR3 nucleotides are TGTGCCAGCAGTTTGGCGGGGGCCAGTACGCAGTATTTT. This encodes CASSLAGASTQYF.

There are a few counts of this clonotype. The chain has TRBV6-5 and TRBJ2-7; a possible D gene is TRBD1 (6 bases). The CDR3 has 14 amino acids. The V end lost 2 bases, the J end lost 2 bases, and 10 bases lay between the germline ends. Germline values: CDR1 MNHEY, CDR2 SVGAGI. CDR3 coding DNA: TGTGCCAGCAGTTACGGGCAGGGGCCCTACGAGCAGTACTTC. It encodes CASSYGQGPYEQYF.

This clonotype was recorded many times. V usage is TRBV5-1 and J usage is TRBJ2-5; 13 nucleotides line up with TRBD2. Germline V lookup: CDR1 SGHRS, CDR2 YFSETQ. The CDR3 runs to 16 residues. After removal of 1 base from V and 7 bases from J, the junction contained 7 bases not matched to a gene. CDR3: CASSLTGTSGMATQYF. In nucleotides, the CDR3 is TGCGCCAGCAGCTTGACCGGGACTAGCGGGATGGCGACCCAGTACTTC. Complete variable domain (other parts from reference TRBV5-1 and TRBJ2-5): KAGVTQTPRYLIKTRGQQVTLSCSPISGHRSVSWYQQTPGQGLQFLFEYFSETQRNKGNFPGRFSGRQFSNSRSEMNVSTLELGDSALYLCASSLTGTSGMATQYFGPGTRLLVL.

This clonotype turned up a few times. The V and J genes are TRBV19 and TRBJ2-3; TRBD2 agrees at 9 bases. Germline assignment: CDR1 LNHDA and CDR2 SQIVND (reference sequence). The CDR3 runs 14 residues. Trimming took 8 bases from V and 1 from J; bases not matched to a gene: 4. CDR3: CASGLAGGTDTQYF. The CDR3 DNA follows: TGTGCCAGTGGGTTAGCGGGGGGCACAGATACGCAGTATTTT. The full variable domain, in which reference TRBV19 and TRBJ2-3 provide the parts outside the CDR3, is DGGITQSPKYLFRKEGQNVTLSCEQNLNHDAMYWYRQDPGQGLRLIYYSQIVNDFQKGDIAEGYSVSREKKESFPLTVTSAQKNPTAFYLCASGLAGGTDTQYFGPGTRLTVL.

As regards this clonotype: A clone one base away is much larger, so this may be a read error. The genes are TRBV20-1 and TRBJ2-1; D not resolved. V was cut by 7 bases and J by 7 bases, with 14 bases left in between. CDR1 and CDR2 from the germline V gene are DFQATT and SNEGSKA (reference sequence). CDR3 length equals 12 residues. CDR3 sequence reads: CSVKTYGNEQFF. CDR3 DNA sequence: TGCAGTGTTAAAACGTACGGGAATGAGCAGTTCTTC.

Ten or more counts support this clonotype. The DNA of the CDR3 is TGCAGTGCTAGTAGGGGGACAGGGGAGACTGAAGCTTTCTTT. Encoded protein: CSASRGTGETEAFF. This chain joins TRBV20-1 and TRBJ1-1; 10 nucleotides line up with TRBD1. CDR3 length equals 14 residues. V lost 3 bases, J lost 5 bases, and 6 bases stayed unmatched. The germline V gene encodes CDR1 DFQATT and CDR2 SNEGSKA (reference sequence).

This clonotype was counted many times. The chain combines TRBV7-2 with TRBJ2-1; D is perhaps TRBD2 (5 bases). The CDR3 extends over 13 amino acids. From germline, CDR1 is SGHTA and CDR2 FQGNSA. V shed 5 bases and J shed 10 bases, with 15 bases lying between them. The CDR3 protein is CASSLSGRAEQFF. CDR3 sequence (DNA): TGTGCCAGCAGCCTATCTGGGCGGGCCGAGCAGTTCTTC.

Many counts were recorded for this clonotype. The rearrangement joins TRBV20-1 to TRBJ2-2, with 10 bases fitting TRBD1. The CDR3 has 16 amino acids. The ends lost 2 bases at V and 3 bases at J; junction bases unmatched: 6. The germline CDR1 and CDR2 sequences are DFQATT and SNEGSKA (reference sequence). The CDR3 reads CSARPPGQGYTGELFF. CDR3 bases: TGCAGTGCTAGACCGCCGGGACAGGGGTACACCGGGGAGCTGTTTTTT.

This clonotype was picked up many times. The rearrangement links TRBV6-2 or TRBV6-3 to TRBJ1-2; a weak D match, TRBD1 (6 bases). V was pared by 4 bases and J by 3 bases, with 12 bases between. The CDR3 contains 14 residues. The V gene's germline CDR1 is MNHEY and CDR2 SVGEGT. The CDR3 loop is CASSWDTSYYGYTF. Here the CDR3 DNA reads TGTGCCAGCAGTTGGGACACCTCGTACTATGGCTACACCTTC.

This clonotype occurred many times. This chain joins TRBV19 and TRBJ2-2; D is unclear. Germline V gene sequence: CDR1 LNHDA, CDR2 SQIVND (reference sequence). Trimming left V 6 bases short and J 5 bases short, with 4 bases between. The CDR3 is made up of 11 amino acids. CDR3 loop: CASRGTGELFF. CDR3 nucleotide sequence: TGTGCCAGTAGAGGGACCGGGGAGCTGTTTTTT.